The 11 T cell receptor beta chains below come from one sample, sequenced in a study of T cells in Graves' hyperthyroidism and ophthalmopathy. The investigators amplified TCR beta CDR3 regions from RNA transcripts. The study used the HTBI primer set for a first-round RT-PCR of the TCR CDR3. TCRdb redid the calling of the multiplex PCR reads with MiXCR, one entry per CDR3 protein. The sample lists 620,000 or so distinct CDR3 sequences; approximately 14% were seen once. Input material: blood. The receptors come from a woman in her fifties or sixties with Graves' ophthalmopathy.

The table lists this clonotype with many counts. V gene TRBV9 combines with J gene TRBJ2-4, with D perhaps TRBD2 (5 bases). The CDR3 sequence is 17 residues long. Germline V gene data show CDR1 as SGDLS and CDR2 as YYNGEE. Trimming took off 2 bases at V and 0 bases at J, with 15 bases between the two ends. This CDR3 is CASSVGGTDLAKNIQYF. DNA for the CDR3: TGTGCCAGCAGCGTCGGAGGAACAGACCTAGCCAAAAACATTCAGTACTTC.

V and J are TRBV7-9 and TRBJ2-7, with 9 bases fitting TRBD1. The CDR3 totals 12 residues. Unmatched junction bases numbered 4, after V lost 8 bases and J lost 5 bases. CDR1 and CDR2 from the germline V gene are SEHNR and FQNEAQ (reference sequence). CDR3 loop: CASDTGGDEQYF. CDR3 bases: TGTGCCAGCGATACAGGGGGCGACGAGCAGTACTTC.

This chain connects TRBV12-3 or TRBV12-4 to TRBJ2-6; D may be TRBD2 (5 bases). The CDR3 has 19 amino acids. The V end lost 2 bases, the J end lost 0 bases, and 17 bases lay between the germline ends. The CDR3 region is CASSLPRRKGYSGANVLTF. The DNA of the CDR3 is TGTGCCAGCAGTTTACCGAGGAGGAAGGGCTACTCTGGGGCCAACGTCCTGACTTTC.

Ten or more counts support this clonotype. This chain joins TRBV4-1 and TRBJ2-7; TRBD2 aligns across 11 bases. The germline gives CDR1 MGHRA, CDR2 YSYEKL. This CDR3 contains 14 residues. V shed 3 bases and J 3 bases; nucleotides not matched to a gene: 1. The CDR3, as DNA: TGCGCCAGCAGCCAGGGGACTAGCGGCTACGAGCAGTACTTC. Translating gives CASSQGTSGYEQYF.

This clonotype occurred many times. The chain links TRBV20-1 to TRBJ2-5; 8 bases align to TRBD1. The CDR3 extends over 13 amino acids. From germline, CDR1 is DFQATT and CDR2 SNEGSKA (reference sequence). V dropped 2 bases and J dropped 4; count of bases not matched to a gene: 3. The CDR3 sequence: CSARQGAGETQYF. Here the CDR3 DNA reads TGCAGTGCTAGACAGGGGGCTGGAGAGACCCAGTACTTC.

This clonotype was detected many times. This rearrangement joins TRBV11-2 to TRBJ2-1; TRBD2 might be the D (6 bases). Germline CDR1 reads SGHAT; CDR2 reads FQNNGV. Trimming removed 3 bases at V and 7 bases at J, with 19 bases between. The CDR3 spans 16 residues. CDR3: CASSFTSGVPGNEQFF. The CDR3 DNA reads TGTGCCAGCAGCTTTACTTCGGGAGTACCGGGGAATGAGCAGTTCTTC.

This clonotype was detected many times. The chain combines TRBV20-1 with TRBJ2-1; the match to TRBD1 covers 10 bases. Trimming removed 0 bases from V and 7 bases from J; junction bases left unmatched: 6. The CDR3 covers 15 residues. In germline, CDR1 is DFQATT, CDR2 SNEGSKA (reference sequence). CDR3 protein: CSARDRRTGGNEQFF. Written as DNA, the CDR3 is TGCAGTGCTAGAGATCGCCGGACAGGGGGTAATGAGCAGTTCTTC.

A remark on this clonotype: A read error is possible here, since a much larger clone lies one base away. The CDR3 does not close with the conserved phenylalanine or tryptophan, likely indicating a read error. This chain connects TRBV7-9 to TRBJ1-4; D is ambiguous. Germline CDR1 SEHNR, CDR2 FQNEAQ (reference sequence). V shed 4 bases and J shed 5 bases, with 8 bases lying between them. The CDR3 contains 13 residues. CDR3 in DNA: TGTGCCAGCAGCTGGACGGTGAATGAAAAACTGTTTCTT. It translates to CASSWTVNEKLFL.

Ten or more counts support this clonotype. Written as DNA, the CDR3 is TGTGCCAGCAGCCCAAGCCGGAATGAGCAGTTCTTC. Its protein product is CASSPSRNEQFF. This chain uses TRBV6-2 or TRBV6-3 with TRBJ2-1; D not resolved. CDR1 is MNHEY, CDR2 SVGEGT, per germline. The CDR3 has 12 residues. V lost 6 bases to trimming and J lost 7 bases, with 10 bases between them.

This clonotype was seen many times. The chain couples TRBV12-3 or TRBV12-4 to TRBJ2-7, with D perhaps matching TRBD1 (5 bases). The CDR3 loop spans 11 amino acids. Trimming cost V 3 bases and J 6 bases, with 6 bases left between them. The CDR3 is CASSLTAEQYF. In DNA, the CDR3 is TGTGCCAGCAGTTTGACAGCCGAGCAGTACTTC.

To note about this clonotype: Being one base from a much bigger clone, this may be a read error. The chain links TRBV20-1 to TRBJ2-3, with 7 nucleotides matching TRBD2. CDR3 size: 16 residues. The germline V gene has CDR1 DFQATT and CDR2 SNEGSKA (reference sequence). CDR3 in amino acids: CSASGEGLGITGTQYF. DNA for the CDR3: TGCAGTGCTAGTGGGGAGGGACTGGGAATCACAGGTACGCAGTATTTT.